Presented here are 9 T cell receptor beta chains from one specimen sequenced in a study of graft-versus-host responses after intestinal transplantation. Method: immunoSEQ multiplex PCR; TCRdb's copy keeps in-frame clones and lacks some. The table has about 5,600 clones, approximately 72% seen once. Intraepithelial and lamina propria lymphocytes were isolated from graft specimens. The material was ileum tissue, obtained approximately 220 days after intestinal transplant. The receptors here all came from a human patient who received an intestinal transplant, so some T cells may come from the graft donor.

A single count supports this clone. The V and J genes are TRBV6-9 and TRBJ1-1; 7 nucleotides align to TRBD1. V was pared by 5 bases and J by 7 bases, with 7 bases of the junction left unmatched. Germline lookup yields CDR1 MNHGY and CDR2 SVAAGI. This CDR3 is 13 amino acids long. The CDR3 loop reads CASSPRQGGEAFF. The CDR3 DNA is TGTGCCAGCAGTCCTCGACAGGGCGGTGAAGCTTTCTTT.

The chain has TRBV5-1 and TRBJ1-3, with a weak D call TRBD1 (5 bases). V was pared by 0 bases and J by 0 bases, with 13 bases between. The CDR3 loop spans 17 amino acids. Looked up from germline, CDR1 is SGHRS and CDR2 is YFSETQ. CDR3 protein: CASSLASGASSGNTIYF. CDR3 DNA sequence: TGCGCCAGCAGCTTGGCCTCCGGGGCCAGCTCTGGAAACACCATATATTTT.

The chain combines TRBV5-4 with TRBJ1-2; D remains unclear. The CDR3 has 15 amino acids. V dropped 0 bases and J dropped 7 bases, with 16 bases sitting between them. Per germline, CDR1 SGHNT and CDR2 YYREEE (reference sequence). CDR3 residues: CASSLEGFFNGGYTF. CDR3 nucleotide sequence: TGTGCCAGCAGCTTGGAGGGATTTTTTAACGGTGGCTACACCTTC.

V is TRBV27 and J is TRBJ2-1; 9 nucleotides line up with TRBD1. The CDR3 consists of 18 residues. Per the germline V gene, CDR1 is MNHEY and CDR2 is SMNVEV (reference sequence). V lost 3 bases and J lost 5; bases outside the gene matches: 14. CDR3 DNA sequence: TGTGCCAGCAGTTTTTGGGGACAGGGATTTCTGGGGGACAATGAGCAGTTCTTC. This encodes CASSFWGQGFLGDNEQFF.

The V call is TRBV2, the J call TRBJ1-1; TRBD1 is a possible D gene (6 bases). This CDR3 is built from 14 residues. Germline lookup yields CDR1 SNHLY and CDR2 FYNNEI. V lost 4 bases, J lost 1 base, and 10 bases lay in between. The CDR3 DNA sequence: TGTGCCAGCAGTGCAAGGGGGGGGAACACTGAAGCTTTCTTT. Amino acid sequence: CASSARGGNTEAFF.

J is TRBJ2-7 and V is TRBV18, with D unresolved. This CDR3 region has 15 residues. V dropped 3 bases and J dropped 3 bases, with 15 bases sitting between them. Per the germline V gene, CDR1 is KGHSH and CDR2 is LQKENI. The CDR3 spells CASSPWYGSYYEQYF. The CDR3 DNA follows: TGTGCCAGCTCACCTTGGTACGGGTCCTACTACGAGCAGTACTTC. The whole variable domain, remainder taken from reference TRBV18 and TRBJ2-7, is NAGVMQNPRHLVRRRGQEARLRCSPMKGHSHVYWYRQLPEEGLKFMVYLQKENIIDESGMPKERFSAEFPKEGPSILRIQQVVRGDSAAYFCASSPWYGSYYEQYFGPGTRLTVT.

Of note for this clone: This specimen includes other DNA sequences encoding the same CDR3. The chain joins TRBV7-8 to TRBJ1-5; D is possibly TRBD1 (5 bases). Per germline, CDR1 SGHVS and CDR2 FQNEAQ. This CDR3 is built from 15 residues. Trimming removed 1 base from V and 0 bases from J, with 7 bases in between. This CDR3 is CASSLDDSSNQPQHF. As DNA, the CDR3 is TGTGCCAGCAGCTTAGACGACAGTAGCAATCAGCCCCAGCATTTT.

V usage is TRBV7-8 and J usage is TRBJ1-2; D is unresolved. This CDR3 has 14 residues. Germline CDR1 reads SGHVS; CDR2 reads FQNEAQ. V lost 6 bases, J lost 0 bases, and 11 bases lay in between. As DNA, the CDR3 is TGTGCCAGCAGTCAGTACAGCACTAACTATGGCTACACCTTC. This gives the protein CASSQYSTNYGYTF. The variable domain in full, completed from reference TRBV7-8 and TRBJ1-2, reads GAGVSQSPRYKVAKRGQDVALRCDPISGHVSLFWYQQALGQGPEFLTYFQNEAQLDKSGLPSDRFFAERPEGSVSTLKIQRTQQEDSAVYLCASSQYSTNYGYTFGSGTRLTVV.

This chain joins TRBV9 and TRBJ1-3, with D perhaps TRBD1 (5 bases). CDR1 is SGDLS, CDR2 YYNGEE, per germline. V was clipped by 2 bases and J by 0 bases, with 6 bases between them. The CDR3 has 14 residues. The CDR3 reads CASSVGDSGNTIYF. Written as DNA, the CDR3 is TGTGCCAGCAGCGTGGGGGACTCTGGAAACACCATATATTTT.